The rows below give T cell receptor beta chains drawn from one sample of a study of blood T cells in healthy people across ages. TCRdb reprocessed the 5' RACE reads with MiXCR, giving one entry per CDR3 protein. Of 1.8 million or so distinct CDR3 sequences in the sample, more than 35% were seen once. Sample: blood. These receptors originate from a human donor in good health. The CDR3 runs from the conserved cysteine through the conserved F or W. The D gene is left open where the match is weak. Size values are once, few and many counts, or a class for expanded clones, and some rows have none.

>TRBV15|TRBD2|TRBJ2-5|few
TGTGCCACCAGCAGGGCGGGGGTTCTTGAGTCTAAAGAGACCCAGTACTTC
CATSRAGVLESKETQYF
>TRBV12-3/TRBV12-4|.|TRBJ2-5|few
TGTGCCAGCAACTTAGGGTCGGAAGAGACCCAGTACTTC
CASNLGSEETQYF
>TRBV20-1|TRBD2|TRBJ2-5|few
TGCAGTGCCGCACTACTAGCGGGCGGACAAGAGACCCAGTACTTC
CSAALLAGGQETQYF
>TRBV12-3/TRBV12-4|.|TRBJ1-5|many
TGTGCCAGCAGCTTAGGGGGTAGTCAGCCCCAGCATTTT
CASSLGGSQPQHF
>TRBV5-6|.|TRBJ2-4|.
TGTGCCAGCAGCCTTCTCCAAGATGGAACCAAAAACATTCAGTACTTC
CASSLLQDGTKNIQYF
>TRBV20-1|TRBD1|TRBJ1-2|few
TGCAGTGCTAGAGCCCAGACAGGGAACTATGGCTACACCTTC
CSARAQTGNYGYTF
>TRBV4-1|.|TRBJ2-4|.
TGCGCCAGCAGCCAAGTCGGACGAGGTTCCAAAAACATTCAGTACTTC
CASSQVGRGSKNIQYF
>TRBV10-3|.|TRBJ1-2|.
TGTGCCATCAGGGGAGCCGAAAGGGCTAACTATGGCTACACCTTC
CAIRGAERANYGYTF
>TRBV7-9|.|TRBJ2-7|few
TGTGCCAGCAGCTTAGGAGGTTTTAGGACAGTATCCTACGAGCAGTACTTC
CASSLGGFRTVSYEQYF
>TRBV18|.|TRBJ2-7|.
TGTGCCAGCTCGCTGGACGACGGGACACAGTACTTC
CASSLDDGTQYF
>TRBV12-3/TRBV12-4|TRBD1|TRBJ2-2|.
TGTGCCACGAAGAAACAGGGGGCGCGCGACACCGGGGAGCTGTTTTTT
CATKKQGARDTGELFF
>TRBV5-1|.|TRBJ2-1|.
TGCGCCAGCAGCCCACGGATGGGGATTAATGAGCAGTTCTTC
CASSPRMGINEQFF
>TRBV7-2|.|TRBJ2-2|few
TGTGCCAGCAGCTTATTTGGGGCGGGCACCGGGGAGCTGTTTTTT
CASSLFGAGTGELFF
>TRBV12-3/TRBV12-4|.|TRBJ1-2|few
TGTGCCAGCAGTTTAGCTAGGGGGGACGGAATCTATGGCTACACCTTC
CASSLARGDGIYGYTF
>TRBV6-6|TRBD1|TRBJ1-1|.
TGTGCCAGCAGTCGTGAAGGACAGGGCGTCCCTGAAGCTTTCTTT
CASSREGQGVPEAFF
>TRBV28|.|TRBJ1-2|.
TGTGCCAGCAAAGCCGGACGCTTTGGCTATGGCTACACCTTC
CASKAGRFGYGYTF
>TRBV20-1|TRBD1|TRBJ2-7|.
TGCAGTGCGGAGACAGGGGCCTCCTACGAGCAGTACTTC
CSAETGASYEQYF
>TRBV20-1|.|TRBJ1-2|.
TGCAGTGCGACATCGGGGGCGAGGTATGGCTACACCTTC
CSATSGARYGYTF